This T cell receptor (beta chain) stems from a study of T cell repertoires in cytomegalovirus infection. On this clonotype itself: Its specificity is not known.

Germline V gene lookup returns CDR1 SEHNR and CDR2 FQNEAQ (reference sequence). The trim removed 4 bases at V and 1 base at J, leaving 6 bases unmatched. CDR3 length: 15 amino acids. TCRdb re-called the reads with MiXCR, one entry per CDR3 protein. The top ten hold approximately 93% of the sample, which has around 85,000 distinct CDR3 sequences, 45% to 55% seen once. The chain joins TRBV7-9 to TRBJ1-1, with 7 nucleotides matching TRBD1. The input for sequencing was CD8+ T cells from cultured PBMCs, taken from culture after CMV antigen stimulation. The source of this sequence is a human donor in good health (CMV status not recorded). Some clones in this sample may be carry-over from other donors' samples. The CDR3 bases are TGTGCCAGCAGCTCGCCGGGACAGTCGAACACTGAAGCTTTCTTT. The encoded protein is CASSSPGQSNTEAFF.